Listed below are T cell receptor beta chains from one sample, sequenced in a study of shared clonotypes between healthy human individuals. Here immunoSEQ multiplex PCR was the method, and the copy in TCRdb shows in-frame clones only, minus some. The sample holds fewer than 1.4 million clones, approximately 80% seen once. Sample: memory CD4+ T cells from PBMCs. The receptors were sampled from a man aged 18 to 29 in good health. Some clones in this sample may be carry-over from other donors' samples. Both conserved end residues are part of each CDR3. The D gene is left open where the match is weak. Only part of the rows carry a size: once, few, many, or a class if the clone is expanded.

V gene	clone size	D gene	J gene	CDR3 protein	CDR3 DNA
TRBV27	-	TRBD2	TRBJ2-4	CASSLSAGGFVQYF	TGTGCCAGCAGTTTATCTGCGGGAGGGTTCGTTCAGTACTTC
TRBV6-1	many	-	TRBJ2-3	CASSVWLSTDTQYF	TGTGCCAGCAGTGTCTGGCTGAGCACAGATACGCAGTATTTT
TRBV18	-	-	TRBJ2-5	CASSPEGETQYF	TGTGCCAGCTCACCCGAGGGGGAGACCCAGTACTTC
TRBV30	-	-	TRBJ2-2	CAWSVGQGPNTGELFF	TGTGCCTGGAGTGTAGGGCAGGGGCCAAACACCGGGGAGCTGTTTTTT
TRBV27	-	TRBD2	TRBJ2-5	CASKAGPQETQYF	TGTGCCAGCAAAGCGGGGCCCCAAGAGACCCAGTACTTC
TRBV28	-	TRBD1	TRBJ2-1	CASRPPGQRPPIEQFF	TGTGCCAGCAGACCTCCGGGACAGAGACCCCCGATAGAGCAGTTCTTC
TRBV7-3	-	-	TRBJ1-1	CASSSRPIAPNTEAFF	TGTGCCAGCAGCTCCCGCCCTATCGCGCCGAACACTGAAGCTTTCTTT
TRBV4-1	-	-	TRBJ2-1	CASSQDIGSYNEQFF	TGCGCCAGCAGCCAAGATATCGGGTCCTACAATGAGCAGTTCTTC
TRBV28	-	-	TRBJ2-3	CASGIGGTTDTQYF	TGTGCCAGCGGTATCGGGGGAACCACAGATACGCAGTATTTT
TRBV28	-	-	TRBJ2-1	CASRRPASDEQFF	TGTGCCAGCAGACGACCCGCTAGCGATGAGCAGTTCTTC
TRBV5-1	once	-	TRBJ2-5	CASSFAGTAQETQYF	TGCGCCAGCAGCTTCGCCGGGACGGCCCAAGAGACCCAGTACTTC
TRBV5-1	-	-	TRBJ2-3	CASSSTDHTDTQYF	TGCGCCAGCAGCTCGACAGACCACACAGATACGCAGTATTTT
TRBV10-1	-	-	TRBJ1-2	CASSEFTAGGYTF	TGCGCCAGCAGTGAGTTTACGGCAGGAGGCTACACCTTC
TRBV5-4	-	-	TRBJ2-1	CASSLGAGFHNEQFF	TGTGCCAGCAGCTTGGGGGCGGGATTTCACAATGAGCAGTTCTTC
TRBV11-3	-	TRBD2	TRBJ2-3	CASSVGTSGIWADTQYF	TGTGCCAGCAGCGTGGGGACTAGCGGGATATGGGCAGATACGCAGTATTTT